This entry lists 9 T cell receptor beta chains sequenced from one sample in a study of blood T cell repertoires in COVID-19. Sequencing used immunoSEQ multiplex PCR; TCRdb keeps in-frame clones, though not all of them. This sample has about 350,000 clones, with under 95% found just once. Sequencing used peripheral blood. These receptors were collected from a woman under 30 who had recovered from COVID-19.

The CDR3 here is CAWREDRGYEKLFF. The CDR3 bases are TGTGCCTGGAGGGAGGACAGGGGCTACGAAAAACTGTTTTTT. This sequence joins TRBV30 and TRBJ1-4; 9 bases line up with TRBD1. The V gene end was trimmed by 3 bases and the J gene end by 8 bases; junction bases not matched to a gene: 7. The CDR3 loop spans 14 amino acids. CDR1 is GTSNPN and CDR2 is SVGIG in the germline V gene (reference sequence).

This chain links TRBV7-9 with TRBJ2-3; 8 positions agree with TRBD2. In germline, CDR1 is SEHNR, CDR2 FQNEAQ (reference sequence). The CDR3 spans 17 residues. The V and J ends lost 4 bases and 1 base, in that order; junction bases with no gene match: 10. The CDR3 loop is CASSSLQREWGTDTQYF. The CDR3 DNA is TGTGCCAGCAGCTCCCTCCAGCGGGAGTGGGGCACAGATACGCAGTATTTT. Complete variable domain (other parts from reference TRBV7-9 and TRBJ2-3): DTGVSQNPRHKITKRGQNVTFRCDPISEHNRLYWYRQTLGQGPEFLTYFQNEAQLEKSRLLSDRFSAERPKGSFSTLEIQRTEQGDSAMYLCASSSLQREWGTDTQYFGPGTRLTVL.

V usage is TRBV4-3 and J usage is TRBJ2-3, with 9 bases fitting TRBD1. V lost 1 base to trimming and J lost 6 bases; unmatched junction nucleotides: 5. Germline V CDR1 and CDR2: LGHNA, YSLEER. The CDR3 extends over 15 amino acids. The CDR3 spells CASSQGTGAWDTQYF. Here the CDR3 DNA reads TGCGCCAGCAGCCAAGGGACAGGGGCCTGGGATACGCAGTATTTT.

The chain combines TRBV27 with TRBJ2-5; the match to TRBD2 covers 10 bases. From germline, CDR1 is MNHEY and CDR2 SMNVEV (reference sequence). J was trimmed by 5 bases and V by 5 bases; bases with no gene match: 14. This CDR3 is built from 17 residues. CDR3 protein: CASSRRLAGPPVETQYF. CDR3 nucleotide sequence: TGTGCCAGCAGTCGCAGACTAGCGGGCCCCCCGGTCGAGACCCAGTACTTC.

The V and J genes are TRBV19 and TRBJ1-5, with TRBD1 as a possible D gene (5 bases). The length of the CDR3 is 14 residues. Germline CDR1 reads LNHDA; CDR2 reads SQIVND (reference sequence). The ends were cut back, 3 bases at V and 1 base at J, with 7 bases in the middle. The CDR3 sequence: CASSMSGSNQPQHF. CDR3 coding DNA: TGTGCCAGTAGTATGTCAGGGAGCAATCAGCCCCAGCATTTT.

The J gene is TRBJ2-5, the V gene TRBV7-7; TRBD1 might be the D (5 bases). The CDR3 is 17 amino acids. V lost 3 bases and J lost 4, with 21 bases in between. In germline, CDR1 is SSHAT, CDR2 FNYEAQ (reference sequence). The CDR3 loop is CASSFPSLKGLVETQYF. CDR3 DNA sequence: TGTGCCAGCAGCTTTCCAAGCCTTAAGGGGTTGGTAGAGACCCAGTACTTC.

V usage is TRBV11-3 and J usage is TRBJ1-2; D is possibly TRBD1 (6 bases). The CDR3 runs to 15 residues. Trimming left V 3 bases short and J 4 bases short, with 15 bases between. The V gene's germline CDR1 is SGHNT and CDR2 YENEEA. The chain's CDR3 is CASSFTGTRIYGYTF. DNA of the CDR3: TGTGCCAGCAGCTTTACAGGGACCCGAATCTATGGCTACACCTTC.

For the CDR3, the DNA is TGTGCCAGCAGTTACACCAGGACTCCACCCAATGAGCAGTTCTTC. Encoded protein: CASSYTRTPPNEQFF. V usage is TRBV6-5 and J usage is TRBJ2-1, with D tentatively TRBD2 (5 bases). V was pared by 2 bases and J by 6 bases, with 14 bases between. The CDR3 has 15 amino acids. Germline CDR1 MNHEY, CDR2 SVGAGI.

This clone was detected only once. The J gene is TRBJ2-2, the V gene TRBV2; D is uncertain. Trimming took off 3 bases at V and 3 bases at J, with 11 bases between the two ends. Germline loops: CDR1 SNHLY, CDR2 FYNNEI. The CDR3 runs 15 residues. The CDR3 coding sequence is TGTGCCAGCAGTGACGGTATATCTTACACCGGGGAGCTGTTTTTT. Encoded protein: CASSDGISYTGELFF.